Below, one TCR beta chain is given with its context. What it binds is unknown. This sample is part of a study of cytomegalovirus exposure and HLA in healthy donors. Notes on the study in general: DRB1 showed the most TCR associations and HLA-C the fewest in a later analysis, as rates varied by HLA locus. TRBV6-2, TRBV6-3 and some other V segments were excluded as indistinguishable. In a later analysis, a missense DCLRE1C variant was linked to TCR beta V- and J-gene trimming.

The PCR made use of 60 Vbeta and 13 Jbeta primers. Study processing details: The authors later counted roughly 79 million unique TCR beta chains, 9 million to 14 million of them shared. This table comes from immunoSEQ multiplex PCR, and its TCRdb copy is limited to in-frame clones, with some not included. That table gives V, J and clone size, and the DNA gave D and trimming. The sample includes roughly 160,000 clones, about 80% of them seen just once. CDR3 length: 15 amino acids. V lost 2 bases and J lost 2, with 12 bases in between. CDR1 is SGHRS, CDR2 YFSETQ, per germline. The sequenced material came from PBMCs. This sequence joins TRBV5-1 and TRBJ2-3; maybe TRBD2 (6 bases). This receptor was taken from a man younger than 30 in good health and CMV-seropositive. The DNA for the CDR3 is TGCGCCAGCAGCTTCAATAGCGGTTTCACAGATACGCAGTATTTT. Translating it yields CASSFNSGFTDTQYF.